A selection of T cell receptor beta chains follows, all from one sample in a study of cytomegalovirus exposure and HLA in healthy donors. Sequencing used immunoSEQ multiplex PCR; TCRdb keeps in-frame clones, though not all of them. Altogether about 140,000 clones are present, 65% to 70% being singletons, with the ten largest covering approximately 1.6%. The sequencing sample was made of PBMCs. The receptors come from a human donor in good health. Each CDR3 is given with its conserved first and last residue. A D gene is named only where the DNA matches it firmly. The size field is filled for only some rows; it gives once, few, many or a size class.

TRBJ2-1 NA TRBV11-2 few TGTGCCAGCAGCTTAGCCCTACTAGCAGAGTCTAGGAATGAGCAGTTCTTC CASSLALLAESRNEQFF
TRBJ2-3 NA TRBV28 NA TGTGCCAGCAGTACAGCAGTAGATACGCAGTATTTT CASSTAVDTQYF
TRBJ1-1 NA TRBV9 NA TGTGCCAGCAGCGTAGACCCCTTAGGGGACACTGAAGCTTTCTTT CASSVDPLGDTEAFF
TRBJ2-3 NA TRBV5-4 NA TGTGCCAGCAGATCCGGGACACAAGACACAGATACGCAGTATTTT CASRSGTQDTDTQYF
TRBJ2-7 TRBD1 TRBV10-3 few TGTGCCACCGCGGCCGGGACAGGCTACTACGAGCAGTACTTC CATAAGTGYYEQYF
TRBJ2-1 NA TRBV2 NA TGTGCCAGCAGTGCCCGTCCTGAGCAGTTCTTC CASSARPEQFF
TRBJ2-5 NA TRBV4-1 few TGCGCCAGCAGCCAAGATCGAGAGACCCAGTACTTC CASSQDRETQYF
TRBJ2-7 TRBD2 TRBV18 NA TGTGCCAGCTCACCTCCCGGACTAGAGGCCCGTCCCGAGCAGTACTTC CASSPPGLEARPEQYF
TRBJ2-3 TRBD2 TRBV7-3 NA TGTGCCAGCAGCCCCCGTAGCGGGACCGGAGATACGCAGTATTTT CASSPRSGTGDTQYF
TRBJ2-2 TRBD2 TRBV10-3 NA TGTGCCATCAGGGGGACTAGCGGGTCCGGGGAGCTGTTTTTT CAIRGTSGSGELFF
TRBJ2-7 NA TRBV20-1 NA TGCAGTGCTAGAGTCGGGGATCAGCAGTACTTC CSARVGDQQYF
TRBJ2-1 NA TRBV11-2 NA TGTGCCAGCAGCTTAGTCCCAAGGGACACCTACTACAATGAGCAGTTCTTC CASSLVPRDTYYNEQFF
TRBJ1-2 TRBD1 TRBV5-1 NA TGCGCCAGCAGCCCGGACAGGGGCTATGGCTACACCTTC CASSPDRGYGYTF
TRBJ2-7 TRBD1 TRBV6-5 NA TGTGCCAGCAGTTACGGGACAGGGGATTCCTACGAGCAGTACTTC CASSYGTGDSYEQYF
TRBJ2-7 NA TRBV7-2 NA TGTGCCAGCAGCTTTTCCACAGGGCGGTACGAGCAGTACTTC CASSFSTGRYEQYF